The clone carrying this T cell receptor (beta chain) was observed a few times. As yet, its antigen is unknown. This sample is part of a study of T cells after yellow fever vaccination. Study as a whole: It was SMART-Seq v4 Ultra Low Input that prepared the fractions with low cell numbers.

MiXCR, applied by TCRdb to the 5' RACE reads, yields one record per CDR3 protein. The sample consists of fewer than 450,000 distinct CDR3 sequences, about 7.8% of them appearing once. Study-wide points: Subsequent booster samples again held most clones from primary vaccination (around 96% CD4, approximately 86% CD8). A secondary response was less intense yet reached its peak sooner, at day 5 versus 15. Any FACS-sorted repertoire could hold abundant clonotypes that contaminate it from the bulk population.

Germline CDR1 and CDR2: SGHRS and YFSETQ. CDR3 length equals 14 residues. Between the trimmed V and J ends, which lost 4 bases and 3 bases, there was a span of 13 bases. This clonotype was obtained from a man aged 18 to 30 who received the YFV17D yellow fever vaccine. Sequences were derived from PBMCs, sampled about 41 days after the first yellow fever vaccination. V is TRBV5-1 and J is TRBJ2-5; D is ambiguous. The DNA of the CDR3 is TGCGCCAGCAGCGAGACGACGGTGGAAGAGACCCAGTACTTC. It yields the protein CASSETTVEETQYF. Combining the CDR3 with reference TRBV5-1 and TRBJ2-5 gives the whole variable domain KAGVTQTPRYLIKTRGQQVTLSCSPISGHRSVSWYQQTPGQGLQFLFEYFSETQRNKGNFPGRFSGRQFSNSRSEMNVSTLELGDSALYLCASSETTVEETQYFGPGTRLLVL.